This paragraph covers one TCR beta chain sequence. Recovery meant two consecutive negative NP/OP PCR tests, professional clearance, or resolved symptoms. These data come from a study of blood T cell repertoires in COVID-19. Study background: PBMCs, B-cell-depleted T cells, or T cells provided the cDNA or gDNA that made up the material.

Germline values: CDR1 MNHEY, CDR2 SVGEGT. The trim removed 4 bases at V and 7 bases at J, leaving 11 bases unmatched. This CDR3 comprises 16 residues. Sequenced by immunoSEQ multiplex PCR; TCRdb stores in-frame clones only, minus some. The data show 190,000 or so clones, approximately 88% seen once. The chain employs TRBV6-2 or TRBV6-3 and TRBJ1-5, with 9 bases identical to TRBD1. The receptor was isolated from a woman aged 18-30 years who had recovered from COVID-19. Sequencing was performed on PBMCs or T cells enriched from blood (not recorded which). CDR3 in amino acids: CASSSPLQGAGQPQHF. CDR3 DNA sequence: TGTGCCAGCAGTTCACCCTTACAGGGGGCAGGACAGCCCCAGCATTTT.